This T cell receptor (beta chain) was profiled in a study of CD8 T cells in Susac syndrome (dated by TCRdb to between 2018 and 2021). As for the study more broadly: The study used repertoire sequencing to test whether antigen drove CD8+ T cell activation and differentiation in Susac syndrome. The clonality of the CD8+ T cell repertoire was compared across over 10 healthy donors, about 14 Susac syndrome patients and 15 multiple sclerosis patients. General conclusions and limits of the study: The study acknowledged that relatively few individuals were included in the TCR sequencing and HLA analysis.

High-throughput TCR beta sequencing profiled peripheral blood CD8+ and CD4+ T cells from healthy donors, Susac syndrome patients and multiple sclerosis patients. Healthy donors were included as age- and sex-matched controls. CD8+ TEMRA cells were enriched by FACS, while bulk CD8+ and CD4+ T cells were purified by magnetic negative isolation. Blood was collected in EDTA tubes and processed within 24 hours, with PBMCs isolated through density gradient centrifugation. PBMCs destined for TCR sequencing were cryopreserved in liquid nitrogen and later thawed in a 37 °C water bath. A purity of at least 90% was achieved for sorted or isolated CD4+, CD8+ and CD8+ TEMRA cells. RNA was extracted using the RNeasy kit, and roughly 0.45 to 1 ug of the RNA was reverse transcribed with random hexamers. The immunoSEQ multiplex PCR assay, covering 54 Vbeta and 13 Jbeta segments, was used to amplify TCR beta CDR3 regions. Bias from PCR amplification was corrected by using a synthetic template baseline for primer optimization and for computational correction. From the authors' description of their analysis: Reads were assigned to V, D and J genes according to IMGT and analyzed in immunoSEQ Analyzer, with only productive sequences retained. Clonality was calculated as one minus the Shannon entropy normalized by log2 of the number of productive unique sequences. For each patient and control, public and private clones were evaluated among the 100 most prevalent clones. Clones were defined as Susac-specific when absent from the healthy and MS cohorts, from approximately 970 published viral clones and from other ImmuneACCESS disease sequences. Starting from the raw public reads, TCRdb applied fastp trimming at Q25, assembled clones with MiXCR and retained in-frame beta chains. Every distinct CDR3 protein forms one entry, paired with its most common genes and DNA. For this entry, the V and J calls and clone size follow TCRdb and not the study's own pipeline. This sample holds over 95,000 distinct CDR3 sequences; approximately 90% were observed only once. The ten largest clones add up to roughly 0.12% of the sample.

CDR1 is given as LGHDT and CDR2 as YNNKEL, both from the germline V gene (reference sequence). V has 2 bases trimmed and J has 8 bases trimmed; junction bases matching no gene number 1. The CDR3 has 15 amino acids, counting the end cysteine and phenylalanine. Here the CDR3 DNA is all that survives: 45 bases in frame from base 1. On this clonotype itself: Its antigen is still unknown. No base quality information exists; no much larger clone differs at one position.

The sequencing sample was made of CD8+ T cells from PBMCs. This chain joins TRBV3-1 to TRBJ2-1; 15 bases in between match TRBD2. The sequence was collected from a human donor in good health. The sequence in DNA is TGTGCCAGCAGCCAATGGACTAGCGGGAGGGATGAGCAGTTCTTC. Protein translation: CASSQWTSGRDEQFF.